Reported below is one T cell receptor beta chain. Its antigen is currently unknown. CDR1 is LNHDA and CDR2 is SQIVND in the germline V gene (reference sequence). The V end was cut by 10 bases, the J end by 5 bases, with 15 bases between. The CDR3 spans 13 residues. These data originate in a study of cytomegalovirus exposure and HLA in healthy donors. This PCR relied on a set of 60 Vbeta primers and 13 Jbeta primers. Data came from immunoSEQ multiplex PCR; TCRdb stores just in-frame clones and leaves some out. The sample lists 100,000 to 150,000 clones, 65% to 85% seen once, with less than 0.25% in the top ten. Study-wide results and limits: HLA alleles showed associations with some 15,000 TCR beta sequences in a later analysis, at a 0.05 false discovery rate.

The chain uses TRBV19 and TRBJ1-5, with D perhaps TRBD1 (5 bases). This TCR was recovered from a man in his fifties in good health and CMV-seronegative. The sample consisted of PBMCs. CDR3 protein: CATSRRAHQPQHF. The CDR3 nucleotides are TGTGCCACCTCCCGCAGGGCCCATCAGCCCCAGCATTTT. The full variable domain, its missing parts supplied by reference TRBV19 and TRBJ1-5, is DGGITQSPKYLFRKEGQNVTLSCEQNLNHDAMYWYRQDPGQGLRLIYYSQIVNDFQKGDIAEGYSVSREKKESFPLTVTSAQKNPTAFYLCATSRRAHQPQHFGDGTRLSIL.